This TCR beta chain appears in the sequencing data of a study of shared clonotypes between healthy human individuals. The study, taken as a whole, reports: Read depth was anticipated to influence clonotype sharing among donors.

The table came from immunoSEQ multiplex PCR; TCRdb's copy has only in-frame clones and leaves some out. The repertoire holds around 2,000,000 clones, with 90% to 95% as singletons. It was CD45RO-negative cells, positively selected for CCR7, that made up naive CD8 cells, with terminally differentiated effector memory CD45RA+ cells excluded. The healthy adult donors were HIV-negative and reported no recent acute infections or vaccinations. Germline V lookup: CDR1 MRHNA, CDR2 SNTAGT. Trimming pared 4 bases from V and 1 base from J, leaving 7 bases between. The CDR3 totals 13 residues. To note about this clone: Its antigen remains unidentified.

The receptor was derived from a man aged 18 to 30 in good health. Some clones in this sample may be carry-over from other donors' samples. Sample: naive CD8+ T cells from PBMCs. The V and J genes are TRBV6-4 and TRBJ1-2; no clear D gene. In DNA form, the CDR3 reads TGTGCCAGCAGTGTCGGATATAACTATGGCTACACCTTC. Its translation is CASSVGYNYGYTF.